This T cell receptor beta chain appears in the sequencing data of a study of blood T cell repertoires in COVID-19. About the research overall: Researchers got acute and convalescent COVID-19 samples from the United States, Italy and Spain. Nucleic acid was either cDNA or gDNA, and it came from T cells, B-cell-depleted T cells, or PBMCs.

The data were produced by immunoSEQ multiplex PCR, yet TCRdb's version contains in-frame clones alone and is incomplete. The sample holds some 450,000 clones; 70% to 90% are singletons and the top ten take 0.7% to 0.85%. CDR1 is SGHTA, CDR2 FQGTGA, per germline. Trimming took 5 bases from V and 5 from J; bases not matched to a gene: 6. This CDR3 contains 15 residues. The sequence came from a man younger than 35 with COVID-19, enrolled during active disease. Sequences were obtained from peripheral blood. The rearrangement joins TRBV7-3 to TRBJ2-1; TRBD2 aligns across 10 bases. DNA of the CDR3: TGTGCCAGCAGCCTCCTAGCGGGAGCGCACAATGAGCAGTTCTTC. It is translated as CASSLLAGAHNEQFF.